This passage covers 10 T cell receptor beta chains from one sample sequenced in a study of beta chain features in type 1 diabetes. Investigators reverse transcribed all isolated RNA, so they sequenced expressed TCRB transcripts. The table came from immunoSEQ multiplex PCR; TCRdb's copy has only in-frame clones and leaves some out. The sample has about 25,000 clones, about 71% seen once. These receptors' antigens are unknown. Regarding the study as a whole: Among all four CD4+ subsets, Type 1 diabetes patients had TCRB CDR3s that were moderately but significantly shorter.

What was sequenced was stem cell memory CD4+ T cells from blood. The receptors stem from a middle-aged woman with type 1 diabetes.

The chain has TRBV4-3 and TRBJ2-7; TRBD2 is a possible D gene (6 bases). There are 16 residues in the CDR3. V was cut by 0 bases and J by 0 bases, with 12 bases left in between. Per germline, CDR1 LGHNA and CDR2 YSLEER. The CDR3 nucleotides read TGCGCCAGCAGCCAAGATAGGGCGGGAATCTCCTACGAGCAGTACTTC. Translation: CASSQDRAGISYEQYF.

The DNA for the CDR3 is TGTGCCAGCAGCCGAAGGACAGCGAGCACCTACGAGCAGTACTTC. Translated, it gives CASSRRTASTYEQYF. The V call is TRBV28, the J call TRBJ2-7; D perhaps matches TRBD1 (6 bases). V was pared by 6 bases and J by 2 bases, with 17 bases between. The CDR3 length is 15 residues. CDR1 and CDR2 (germline): MDHEN, SYDVKM.

Regarding this clone: Sequence at one end of the junction differs from germline and may be a read error. The chain is built from TRBV5-4 and TRBJ1-2, with 10 bases matching TRBD1. CDR1 and CDR2 (germline): SGHNT, YYREEE (reference sequence). The CDR3 has 15 residues. DNA for the CDR3: TGCGCCAGCAGCCAAGGGACAGGGGTAGGCTATGGCTACACCTTC. Translated: CASSQGTGVGYGYTF.

This rearrangement joins TRBV6-1 to TRBJ2-2; TRBD1 matches 7 bases. CDR3 length: 15 residues. CDR1 MNHNS and CDR2 SASEGT come from the germline V gene. With 5 bases clipped from V and 2 bases from J, the junction kept 5 bases outside the gene matches. Here the CDR3 DNA reads TGTGCCAGCAGTAAATACAGGGGAAACACCGGGGAGCTGTTTTTT. It codes for CASSKYRGNTGELFF.

This rearrangement joins TRBV10-3 to TRBJ2-2; a possible D gene is TRBD2 (5 bases). V was pared by 6 bases and J by 1 base, with 9 bases between. The CDR3 consists of 14 residues. CDR1 and CDR2 (germline): ENHRY, SYGVKD. The CDR3 nucleotides are TGTGCCATCAGACGAGGGAAGAACACCGGGGAGCTGTTTTTT. Translation: CAIRRGKNTGELFF.

The rearrangement links TRBV7-9 to TRBJ1-2; D not resolved. Germline CDR1 reads SEHNR; CDR2 reads FQNEAQ (reference sequence). The V end was cut by 1 base, the J end by 5 bases, with 5 bases between. The CDR3 contains 12 residues. This CDR3 reads CASSLDSYGYTF. In DNA, the CDR3 is TGTGCCAGCAGCTTAGACAGTTATGGCTACACCTTC.

This clone was seen a handful of times. The genes are TRBV7-2 and TRBJ2-2; no firm D call. This CDR3 has 13 residues. V was shortened by 1 base and J by 8 bases, with 8 bases between the two germline ends. Germline V gene sequence: CDR1 SGHTA, CDR2 FQGNSA. The CDR3 DNA reads TGTGCCAGCAGCTTAGACCCGCGGGGGGAGCTGTTTTTT. This gives the protein CASSLDPRGELFF.

The gene calls are TRBV29-1 and TRBJ2-1, with D uncertain. Trimming removed 3 bases at V and 7 bases at J, with 7 bases between. The CDR3 totals 11 residues. Per the germline V gene, CDR1 is SQVTM and CDR2 is ANQGSEA. The CDR3, as DNA: TGCAGCGTTGAGTCCGTTAATGAGCAGTTCTTC. Its translation is CSVESVNEQFF.

The chain carries TRBV2 and TRBJ1-3, with D possibly matching TRBD1 (5 bases). The CDR3 contains 13 residues. CDR1 is SNHLY and CDR2 is FYNNEI in the germline V gene. V was pared by 5 bases and J by 1 base, with 6 bases between. CDR3 region: CASSRGSGNTIYF. The CDR3 DNA reads as TGTGCCAGCAGTAGGGGTTCTGGAAACACCATATATTTT.

The chain employs TRBV18 and TRBJ1-1; D uncertain. The germline gives CDR1 KGHSH, CDR2 LQKENI. The CDR3 length is 15 residues. V lost 3 bases and J lost 5, with 16 bases in between. The CDR3 nucleotides read TGTGCCAGCTCACCCGGACTTCAGAGGGAAACTGAAGCTTTCTTT. Its protein is CASSPGLQRETEAFF.